The sequence of this TCR beta chain was determined in a study of cytomegalovirus exposure and HLA in healthy donors. Study-wide findings and caveats: In a later analysis, V- and J-gene trimming of beta chains associated with a DCLRE1C missense variant, replicated independently. Later analysis found that TCR beta chains associated with HLA were more clonally expanded than other, equally common chains.

The PCR made use of 60 Vbeta and 13 Jbeta primers. In the authors' methods: In a later analysis, approximately 80 million unique TCR beta chains included roughly 11 million shared by two or more donors. Clones were sequenced by immunoSEQ multiplex PCR, and TCRdb holds only the in-frame ones, with some missing. That table furnishes V, J and clone size, whereas the DNA furnished D and trimming. The sample yields 65,000 or so clones, 78% seen once. V lost 2 bases to trimming and J lost 7 bases; unmatched junction nucleotides: 10. CDR3 length: 16 residues. Germline loops: CDR1 MNHNS, CDR2 SASEGT. Samples came from healthy bone marrow donors. A note on this clone: Its antigen is currently unknown.

The chain recombines TRBV6-1 with TRBJ2-1; 8 bases are shared with TRBD2. The clonotype was recovered from a girl under 18 in good health and CMV-seropositive. The sequencing sample was made of PBMCs. Here the CDR3 reads CASSEIGGRNRNEQFF. DNA of the CDR3: TGTGCCAGCAGTGAAATAGGCGGGAGGAACCGTAATGAGCAGTTCTTC.